One sample yielded the 19 T cell receptor beta chains listed below, sequenced in a study of Ad26.COV2.S vaccination and SARS-CoV-2 variants. The sample's treatment: around 19 received Ad26.COV2.S at low or high dose, single or two shots; about 5 received placebo; per-sample allocation not given. Specimen acquisition occurred on day 63 following the initial vaccine or placebo injection. The protocol was immunoSEQ multiplex PCR, while the TCRdb copy is restricted to in-frame clones and leaves out a portion. The repertoire includes 350,000 to 500,000 clones, about 93% of them detected once, and more than 10% sits in the top ten. The sequenced sample was peripheral blood, obtained in a trial of Ad26.COV2.S vaccine versus placebo. Every receptor here comes from a person aged 18-65 years who received the Ad26.COV2.S COVID-19 vaccine or a placebo.

The rearrangement joins TRBV19 to TRBJ2-3; TRBD2 aligns across 10 bases. CDR1 is LNHDA and CDR2 is SQIVND in the germline V gene (reference sequence). V lost 1 base, J lost 6 bases, and 13 bases stayed unmatched. The CDR3 has 18 residues. CDR3 bases: TGTGCCAGTAGTATAGTTGTGGGTAGCGGGAGGTCGACGGATACGCAGTATTTT. Amino acids: CASSIVVGSGRSTDTQYF.

The chain recombines TRBV29-1 with TRBJ2-5, with 14 nucleotides matching TRBD2. The CDR3 consists of 14 residues. CDR1 and CDR2 from the germline V gene are SQVTM and ANQGSEA. CDR3 bases: TGCAGTTACGCGGGACTAGCGGGAGTGGGGACCCAGTACTTC. It yields the protein CSYAGLAGVGTQYF.

The chain couples TRBV30 to TRBJ2-2; weak D call: TRBD1 (6 bases). There are 13 residues in the CDR3. Per the germline V gene, CDR1 is GTSNPN and CDR2 is SVGIG (reference sequence). Deletions cut 8 bases from V and 7 bases from J, with 17 bases between. CDR3 residues: CAQAVRTDGELFF. The CDR3 nucleotides are TGTGCCCAGGCGGTCAGGACAGACGGGGAGCTGTTTTTT.

The rearrangement joins TRBV6-5 to TRBJ2-1; no clear D gene. CDR3 length equals 13 residues. Germline loops: CDR1 MNHEY, CDR2 SVGAGI. V shed 8 bases and J shed 4 bases, with 12 bases lying between them. CDR3 DNA: TGTGCCAGCTCGTCGCGCGAGTACAATGAGCAGTTCTTC. It translates to CASSSREYNEQFF.

CDR3 nucleotides: TGTGCCAGCAGTTCTAGCCTAGCGGGAGGCACCTACGAGCAGTACTTC. Its protein is CASSSSLAGGTYEQYF. The V gene is TRBV3-1 (or the pseudogene TRBV3-2), the J gene TRBJ2-7, with 11 bases matching TRBD2. The germline CDR1 and CDR2 sequences are LGHDT and YNNKEL (reference sequence). The V gene end was trimmed by 6 bases and the J gene end by 2 bases; junction bases not matched to a gene: 9. The CDR3 spans 16 residues.

The CDR3 loop reads CASSVWTSPGELFF. The CDR3 region has the DNA TGTGCCAGCAGCGTCTGGACTAGCCCCGGGGAGCTGTTTTTT. J is TRBJ2-2 and V is TRBV9, with 8 nucleotides matching TRBD2. The V segment lost 2 bases and the J segment 6 bases; nucleotides outside the gene matches: 3. The germline gives CDR1 SGDLS, CDR2 YYNGEE. This CDR3 region has 14 residues.

The chain couples TRBV27 to TRBJ2-5; tentatively, D is TRBD2 (5 bases). This CDR3 spans 15 amino acids. Trimming cost V 2 bases and J 6 bases, with 16 bases left between them. Per the germline V gene, CDR1 is MNHEY and CDR2 is SMNVEV (reference sequence). CDR3 in amino acids: CASSLGRGWVKTQYF. The CDR3 bases are TGTGCCAGCAGTTTAGGCCGGGGTTGGGTGAAGACCCAGTACTTC.

This sequence joins TRBV19 and TRBJ2-7; 9 positions agree with TRBD1. Germline V gene lookup returns CDR1 LNHDA and CDR2 SQIVND (reference sequence). Germline trimming cut 4 bases from V and 6 bases from J; bases unmatched to any gene: 7. This CDR3 is built from 14 residues. CDR3 sequence reads: CASSSRDRVIEQYF. CDR3 bases: TGTGCCAGTAGTAGTCGGGACAGGGTTATCGAGCAGTACTTC. Full variable domain (outside the CDR3, taken from reference TRBV19 and TRBJ2-7): DGGITQSPKYLFRKEGQNVTLSCEQNLNHDAMYWYRQDPGQGLRLIYYSQIVNDFQKGDIAEGYSVSREKKESFPLTVTSAQKNPTAFYLCASSSRDRVIEQYFGPGTRLTVT.

The chain links TRBV10-2 to TRBJ2-7; D call uncertain. Germline lookup yields CDR1 WSHSY and CDR2 SAAADI. V dropped 0 bases and J dropped 6 bases, with 6 bases sitting between them. The CDR3 totals 12 residues. The DNA of the CDR3 is TGCGCCAGCAGTGAGTCGGGGATCGAGCAGTACTTC. Amino acids: CASSESGIEQYF.

The genes are TRBV7-9 and TRBJ1-6; perhaps TRBD1 as D (6 bases). CDR3 length equals 16 residues. Germline assignment: CDR1 SEHNR and CDR2 FQNEAQ (reference sequence). Deletions cut 2 bases from V and 6 bases from J, with 14 bases between. Here the CDR3 DNA reads TGTGCCAGCAGCTTAATTGGCCAGGGGCCTAATTCACCCCTCCACTTT. Its protein is CASSLIGQGPNSPLHF. The variable domain in full, with the rest retrieved from reference TRBV7-9 and TRBJ1-6, is DTGVSQNPRHKITKRGQNVTFRCDPISEHNRLYWYRQTLGQGPEFLTYFQNEAQLEKSRLLSDRFSAERPKGSFSTLEIQRTEQGDSAMYLCASSLIGQGPNSPLHFGNGTRLTVT.

This clone appeared a single time. The chain employs TRBV3-1 (or the pseudogene TRBV3-2) and TRBJ2-1; 7 nucleotides line up with TRBD2. Germline CDR1 and CDR2: LGHDT and YNNKEL (reference sequence). V shed 3 bases, J shed 0 bases, and the junction held 8 bases outside the gene matches. The CDR3 has 17 residues. CDR3 sequence: CASSQESASGSYNEQFF. The CDR3 coding sequence is TGTGCCAGCAGCCAGGAGTCGGCTAGCGGCTCCTACAATGAGCAGTTCTTC.

V is TRBV27 and J is TRBJ2-7; tentative D call: TRBD2 (5 bases). Germline lookup yields CDR1 MNHEY and CDR2 SMNVEV (reference sequence). V lost 0 bases and J lost 2, with 8 bases in between. The CDR3 is 14 residues long. The CDR3 protein is CASSLSSGPYEQYF. As DNA, the CDR3 is TGTGCCAGCAGTTTATCGAGCGGCCCCTACGAGCAGTACTTC.

Notes on this clone: The junction departs from the called germline gene at one end, perhaps through a read error. The chain uses TRBV10-3 and TRBJ1-6, with D possibly matching TRBD1 (5 bases). The germline V gene encodes CDR1 ENHRY and CDR2 SYGVKD. The CDR3 sequence is 14 residues long. The CDR3 sequence is CAIRESAGNSPLHF. In DNA form, the CDR3 reads TGTGCCATCAGGGAGTCCGCAGGGAATTCACCCCTCCACTTT.

The chain has TRBV2 and TRBJ1-1, with D uncertain. V was clipped by 4 bases and J by 0 bases, with 9 bases between them. CDR1 is SNHLY and CDR2 is FYNNEI in the germline V gene. The CDR3 has 14 amino acids. For the CDR3, the DNA is TGTGCCAGCAGTGGCCGGAGCCTGAACACTGAAGCTTTCTTT. Protein sequence: CASSGRSLNTEAFF.

A note on this clone: This specimen includes other DNA sequences encoding the same CDR3. The chain recombines TRBV6-5 with TRBJ1-2; 8 bases line up with TRBD1. With 2 bases clipped from V and 2 bases from J, the junction kept 1 base outside the gene matches. Germline assignment: CDR1 MNHEY and CDR2 SVGAGI. The CDR3 runs 14 residues. For the CDR3, the DNA is TGTGCCAGCAGTTACGGGACAGGAAACTATGGCTACACCTTC. This translates into CASSYGTGNYGYTF.

The rearrangement links TRBV19 to TRBJ2-7; 8 bases agree with TRBD2. CDR1 is LNHDA, CDR2 SQIVND, per germline (reference sequence). The CDR3 has 15 amino acids. V lost 0 bases and J lost 3; bases outside the gene matches: 4. CDR3 DNA sequence: TGTGCCAGTAGTATAGAAGCGGGAGTCGGCTACGAGCAGTACTTC. Its translation: CASSIEAGVGYEQYF.

This rearrangement joins TRBV7-2 to TRBJ1-4; tentatively, D is TRBD1 (6 bases). CDR1 and CDR2 (germline): SGHTA, FQGNSA. This CDR3 has 15 amino acids. V gave up 5 bases and J gave up 7 bases, with 17 bases separating them. In DNA form, the CDR3 reads TGTGCCAGCAGCCGGGTTCCAGGGGTCGTTGAAAAACTGTTTTTT. Translating it yields CASSRVPGVVEKLFF.

V usage is TRBV11-3 and J usage is TRBJ2-1; TRBD1 agrees at 7 bases. Germline assignment: CDR1 SGHNT and CDR2 YENEEA. V trimming: 1 base; J trimming: 2 bases; junction bases outside the gene matches: 8. The CDR3 loop spans 17 amino acids. The CDR3 sequence: CASSLGATGAPYNEQFF. The CDR3 DNA sequence: TGTGCCAGCAGCTTAGGGGCTACAGGGGCCCCCTACAATGAGCAGTTCTTC.

The chain carries TRBV6-5 and TRBJ2-5; TRBD1 aligns across 8 bases. The CDR3 sequence is 15 residues long. Per germline, CDR1 MNHEY and CDR2 SVGAGI. Losses at the gene ends were 6 bases for V and 13 bases for J; bases not matched to a gene: 19. The CDR3 reads CASSLLRDRPLQLYF. The CDR3 nucleotides read TGTGCCAGCAGCCTACTCCGGGACAGGCCCCTCCAACTGTACTTC.